The 8 T cell receptor beta chains below come from one sample, sequenced in a study of cytomegalovirus exposure and HLA in healthy donors. TCRdb keeps only in-frame clones here, not all; method: immunoSEQ multiplex PCR. The data hold more than 90,000 clones, with roughly 86% observed a single time. Material for sequencing was PBMCs. The receptors here all came from a man between 18 and 35 years old in good health and CMV-seronegative.

The J gene is TRBJ1-2, the V gene TRBV6-4; 8 bases align to TRBD1. CDR1 and CDR2 (germline): MRHNA, SNTAGT. V lost 2 bases to trimming and J lost 5 bases; unmatched junction nucleotides: 10. The CDR3 sequence is 16 residues long. The CDR3 region is CASSDVLAGGEYGYTF. In DNA form, the CDR3 reads TGTGCCAGCAGTGACGTATTGGCAGGGGGCGAGTATGGCTACACCTTC.

This clone was seen a handful of times. The rearrangement joins TRBV6-1 to TRBJ2-7; 9 bases agree with TRBD2. CDR3 length: 15 residues. CDR1 MNHNS and CDR2 SASEGT come from the germline V gene. Trimming removed 2 bases from V and 0 bases from J; junction bases left unmatched: 2. In nucleotides, the CDR3 is TGTGCCAGCAGTGAACTAGCGGGGAGCTCCTACGAGCAGTACTTC. Protein product: CASSELAGSSYEQYF.

The J gene is TRBJ1-2, the V gene TRBV7-8, with TRBD1 matching 7 bases. J was trimmed by 0 bases and V by 1 base; bases with no gene match: 2. From germline, CDR1 is SGHVS and CDR2 FQNEAQ. This CDR3 is 15 amino acids long. CDR3 bases: TGTGCCAGCAGCTTAGGGGACAGCCCTAACTATGGCTACACCTTC. Protein product: CASSLGDSPNYGYTF. The whole variable domain, remainder taken from reference TRBV7-8 and TRBJ1-2, is GAGVSQSPRYKVAKRGQDVALRCDPISGHVSLFWYQQALGQGPEFLTYFQNEAQLDKSGLPSDRFFAERPEGSVSTLKIQRTQQEDSAVYLCASSLGDSPNYGYTFGSGTRLTVV.

The V and J genes are TRBV5-4 and TRBJ1-1, with a weak D call TRBD1 (6 bases). Deletions cut 0 bases from V and 1 base from J, with 13 bases between. The CDR3 is made up of 16 amino acids. From germline, CDR1 is SGHNT and CDR2 YYREEE (reference sequence). CDR3 sequence reads: CASSLGQERRNTEAFF. The CDR3 nucleotides are TGTGCCAGCAGCTTGGGACAGGAAAGACGGAACACTGAAGCTTTCTTT.

The V gene is TRBV6-5, the J gene TRBJ1-6, with D hard to call. CDR1 is MNHEY and CDR2 is SVGAGI in the germline V gene. The CDR3 consists of 15 residues. The V end was cut by 2 bases, the J end by 6 bases, with 11 bases between. CDR3 DNA: TGTGCCAGCAGTTACGACTCCCCGTTTAATTCACCCCTCCACTTT. This encodes CASSYDSPFNSPLHF.

V is TRBV6-4 and J is TRBJ2-1; 7 nucleotides agree with TRBD2. This CDR3 is 15 amino acids long. Germline loops: CDR1 MRHNA, CDR2 SNTAGT. V dropped 4 bases and J dropped 6; count of bases not matched to a gene: 9. This CDR3 is CASSVESGGSNEQFF. As DNA, the CDR3 is TGTGCCAGCAGTGTTGAGTCGGGAGGATCCAATGAGCAGTTCTTC.

This clone was recorded a few times. This sequence joins TRBV10-1 and TRBJ2-7; TRBD2 matches 14 bases. V lost 8 bases, J lost 5 bases, and 8 bases stayed unmatched. The CDR3 runs to 15 residues. Germline loops: CDR1 WNHNN, CDR2 SYGVQD (reference sequence). CDR3 coding DNA: TGCGCCAGCCCCGGGACTAGCGGGAGTATCGACGAGCAGTACTTC. Translation: CASPGTSGSIDEQYF.

The chain is built from TRBV27 and TRBJ2-5, with 8 bases aligning to TRBD2. The germline V gene has CDR1 MNHEY and CDR2 SMNVEV (reference sequence). The CDR3 runs 15 residues. V gave up 7 bases and J gave up 4 bases; unmatched junction bases: 11. Here the CDR3 DNA reads TGTGCCAGCAAGTATTCGGGGGGGCTGGTAGAGACCCAGTACTTC. This gives the protein CASKYSGGLVETQYF.